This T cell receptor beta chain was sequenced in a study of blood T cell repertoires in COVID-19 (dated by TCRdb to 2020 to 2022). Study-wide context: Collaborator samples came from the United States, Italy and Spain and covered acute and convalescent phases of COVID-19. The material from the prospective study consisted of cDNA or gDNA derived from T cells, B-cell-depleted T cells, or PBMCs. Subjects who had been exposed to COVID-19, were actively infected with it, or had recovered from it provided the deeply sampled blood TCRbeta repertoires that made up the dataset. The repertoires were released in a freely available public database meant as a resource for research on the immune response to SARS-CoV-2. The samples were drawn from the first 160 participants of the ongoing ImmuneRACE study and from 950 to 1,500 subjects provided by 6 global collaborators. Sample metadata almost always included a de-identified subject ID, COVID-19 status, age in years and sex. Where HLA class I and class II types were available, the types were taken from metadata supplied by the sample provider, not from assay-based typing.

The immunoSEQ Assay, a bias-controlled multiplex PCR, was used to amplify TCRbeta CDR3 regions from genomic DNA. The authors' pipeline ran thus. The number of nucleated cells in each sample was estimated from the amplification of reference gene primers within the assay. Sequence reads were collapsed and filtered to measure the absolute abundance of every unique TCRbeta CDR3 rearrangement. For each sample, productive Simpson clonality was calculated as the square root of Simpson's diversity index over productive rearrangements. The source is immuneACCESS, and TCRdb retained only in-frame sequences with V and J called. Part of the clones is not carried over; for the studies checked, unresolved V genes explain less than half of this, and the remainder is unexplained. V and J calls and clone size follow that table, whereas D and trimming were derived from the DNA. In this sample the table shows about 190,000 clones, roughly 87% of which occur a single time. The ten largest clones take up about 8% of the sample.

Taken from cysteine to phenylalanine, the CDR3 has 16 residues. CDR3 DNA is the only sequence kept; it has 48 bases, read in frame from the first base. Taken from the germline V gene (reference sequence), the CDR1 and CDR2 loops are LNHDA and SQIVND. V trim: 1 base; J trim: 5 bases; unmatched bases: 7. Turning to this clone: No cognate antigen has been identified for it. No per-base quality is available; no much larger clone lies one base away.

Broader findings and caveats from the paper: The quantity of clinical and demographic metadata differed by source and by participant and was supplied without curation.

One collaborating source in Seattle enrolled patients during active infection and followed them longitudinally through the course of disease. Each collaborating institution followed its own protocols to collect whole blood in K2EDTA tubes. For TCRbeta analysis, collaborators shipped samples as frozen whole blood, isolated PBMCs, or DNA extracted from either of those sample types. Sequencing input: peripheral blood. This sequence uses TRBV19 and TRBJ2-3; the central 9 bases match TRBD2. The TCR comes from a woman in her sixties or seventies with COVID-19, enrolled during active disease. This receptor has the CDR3 CASSIVGGLAVDTQYF. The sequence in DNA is TGTGCCAGTAGTATAGTGGGGGGACTAGCAGTAGATACGCAGTATTTT.